These 25 T cell receptor beta chains originate from one sample sequenced in a study of cytomegalovirus exposure and HLA in healthy donors. Data came from immunoSEQ multiplex PCR; TCRdb stores just in-frame clones and leaves some out. The data show more than 120,000 clones, with roughly 87% seen just once and 4.5% held by the top ten. The sequenced sample consisted of PBMCs. These receptors were collected from a man between 18 and 35 years old in good health and CMV-seropositive.

V usage is TRBV7-9 and J usage is TRBJ1-2; D may be TRBD1 (5 bases). Trimming left V 5 bases short and J 8 bases short, with 12 bases between. Looked up from germline, CDR1 is SEHNR and CDR2 is FQNEAQ (reference sequence). CDR3 size: 12 residues. In DNA form, the CDR3 reads TGTGCCAGCAGCCAGGGACTAAGGGGCTACACCTTC. Protein: CASSQGLRGYTF.

CDR3 amino acids: CASSEATKRTEAFF. CDR3 nucleotide sequence: TGTGCCAGCAGTGAGGCCACTAAGCGAACTGAAGCTTTCTTT. The chain is built from TRBV6-1 and TRBJ1-1; D not certain. Germline V CDR1 and CDR2: MNHNS, SASEGT. The V gene lost 3 bases and the J gene lost 5 bases, with 13 bases spanning the gap. This CDR3 region has 14 residues.

V gene TRBV30 combines with J gene TRBJ1-2, with 7 bases lining up with TRBD1. V dropped 5 bases and J dropped 4; count of bases not matched to a gene: 16. The CDR3 spans 16 residues. Germline loops: CDR1 GTSNPN, CDR2 SVGIG (reference sequence). The CDR3: CAWVLKGARVAYGYTF. The CDR3 DNA reads as TGTGCCTGGGTTTTAAAGGGGGCCCGGGTCGCCTATGGCTACACCTTC.

This clone was picked up one time. The J gene is TRBJ2-7, the V gene TRBV28, with D hard to call. Trimming cost V 2 bases and J 2 bases, with 10 bases left between them. The germline gives CDR1 MDHEN, CDR2 SYDVKM. The CDR3 is 14 residues long. The CDR3 protein is CASSLTWSTYEQYF. CDR3 coding DNA: TGTGCCAGCAGTTTAACGTGGAGTACCTACGAGCAGTACTTC.

The V call is TRBV6-5, the J call TRBJ1-3; the D gene is possibly TRBD1 (5 bases). V gave up 6 bases and J gave up 0 bases, with 12 bases separating them. Germline V lookup: CDR1 MNHEY, CDR2 SVGAGI. The length of the CDR3 is 15 residues. The CDR3 loop reads CASSSDRFSGNTIYF. The CDR3 coding sequence is TGTGCCAGCAGCTCCGACAGATTCTCTGGAAACACCATATATTTT.

As DNA, the CDR3 is TGTGCCAGCAGTGGTGGTGACTGGTTTGCTAGCACAGATACGCAGTATTTT. Its translation is CASSGGDWFASTDTQYF. The chain has TRBV6-1 and TRBJ2-3; no clear D. Germline V gene sequence: CDR1 MNHNS, CDR2 SASEGT. V was trimmed by 4 bases and J by 0 bases, leaving 17 bases between them. The CDR3 is 17 residues long.

V and J are TRBV14 and TRBJ2-7, with D maybe TRBD2 (6 bases). Germline V gene lookup returns CDR1 SGHDN and CDR2 FVKESK. The CDR3 has 16 amino acids. V was shortened by 1 base and J by 0 bases, with 13 bases between the two germline ends. The CDR3 nucleotides read TGTGCCAGCAGCCAAGTAGCCCTGACTAGCTCCTACGAGCAGTACTTC. It specifies CASSQVALTSSYEQYF. The full variable domain, with the rest looked up from reference TRBV14 and TRBJ2-7, is EAGVTQFPSHSVIEKGQTVTLRCDPISGHDNLYWYRRVMGKEIKFLLHFVKESKQDESGMPNNRFLAERTGGTYSTLKVQPAELEDSGVYFCASSQVALTSSYEQYFGPGTRLTVT.

This clone occurred once. The chain couples TRBV18 to TRBJ1-5; D is perhaps TRBD1 (6 bases). The CDR3 has 13 residues. The germline V and J ends were trimmed by 3 bases and 6 bases, with 9 bases remaining between them. Germline assignment: CDR1 KGHSH and CDR2 LQKENI. For the CDR3, the DNA is TGTGCCAGCTCACCCGCCAGGGGTCAGCCCCAGCATTTT. Its translation is CASSPARGQPQHF.

The rearrangement uses TRBV6-5 and TRBJ2-7, with D tentatively TRBD2 (6 bases). Deletions cut 4 bases from V and 0 bases from J, with 16 bases between. Germline loops: CDR1 MNHEY, CDR2 SVGAGI. The CDR3 runs to 16 residues. CDR3 region: CASSSSGSQSSYEQYF. CDR3 in DNA: TGTGCCAGCAGTTCCTCCGGGAGCCAGAGCTCCTACGAGCAGTACTTC.

This chain uses TRBV6-1 with TRBJ2-5; 10 bases match TRBD1. The CDR3 loop spans 18 amino acids. The ends lost 1 base at V and 3 bases at J; junction bases unmatched: 11. The V gene's germline CDR1 is MNHNS and CDR2 SASEGT. The chain's CDR3 is CASSEVGQGGLGEETQYF. CDR3 coding DNA: TGTGCCAGCAGTGAAGTCGGACAGGGGGGTCTGGGAGAAGAGACCCAGTACTTC.

The chain links TRBV7-9 to TRBJ1-4; D might be TRBD1 (6 bases). V dropped 1 base and J dropped 4 bases, with 10 bases sitting between them. Germline CDR1 reads SEHNR; CDR2 reads FQNEAQ (reference sequence). There are 15 residues in the CDR3. CDR3 amino acids: CASSLGGQRNEKLFF. DNA for the CDR3: TGTGCCAGCAGCTTAGGCGGACAGCGTAATGAAAAACTGTTTTTT.

The CDR3 region is CASSSPTGTHSPLHF. In nucleotides, the CDR3 is TGTGCCAGCAGCTCCCCAACGGGAACGCATTCACCCCTCCACTTT. The genes are TRBV11-2 and TRBJ1-6; the D is unclear. Trimming took off 4 bases at V and 8 bases at J, with 15 bases between the two ends. This CDR3 has 15 amino acids. Germline V gives CDR1 SGHAT, CDR2 FQNNGV.

The chain links TRBV15 to TRBJ2-7; 7 bases agree with TRBD1. CDR1 is LNHNV, CDR2 YYDKDF, per germline (reference sequence). V dropped 6 bases and J dropped 3; count of bases not matched to a gene: 8. The CDR3 runs to 14 residues. The CDR3 protein is CATSGDRLNYEQYF. CDR3 coding DNA: TGTGCCACCAGTGGGGACAGATTAAACTACGAGCAGTACTTC.

The chain employs TRBV4-1 and TRBJ1-3; the D is unclear. This CDR3 comprises 15 residues. Germline loops: CDR1 MGHRA, CDR2 YSYEKL. Between the trimmed V and J ends, which lost 0 bases and 4 bases, there was a span of 10 bases. CDR3 residues: CASSQDPGRGNTIYF. The CDR3 nucleotides are TGCGCCAGCAGCCAAGATCCAGGCAGGGGAAACACCATATATTTT.

This chain links TRBV6-1 with TRBJ2-1, with D possibly TRBD2 on 5 matching bases. The V end lost 7 bases, the J end lost 8 bases, and 6 bases lay between the germline ends. CDR1 is MNHNS and CDR2 is SASEGT in the germline V gene. The CDR3 covers 10 residues. This CDR3 is CASKDYEQFF. The CDR3 region has the DNA TGTGCCAGCAAGGACTATGAGCAGTTCTTC.

The V call is TRBV19, the J call TRBJ1-1, with no clear D. V was shortened by 9 bases and J by 3 bases, with 14 bases between the two germline ends. This CDR3 has 13 amino acids. Germline loops: CDR1 LNHDA, CDR2 SQIVND (reference sequence). In nucleotides, the CDR3 is TGTGCCAGCTTTAGAGAGACACACACTGAAGCTTTCTTT. This codes for CASFRETHTEAFF.

This chain links TRBV25-1 with TRBJ1-3, with D unresolved. This CDR3 has 15 amino acids. Germline V CDR1 and CDR2: MGHDK, SYGVNS. Trimming removed 4 bases from V and 0 bases from J, with 10 bases in between. Here the CDR3 reads CASSAKTYSGNTIYF. CDR3 bases: TGTGCCAGCAGTGCCAAGACTTACTCTGGAAACACCATATATTTT.

CDR3 in amino acids: CASSLARTGRTDTQYF. In nucleotides, the CDR3 is TGTGCCAGCAGCCTCGCCCGGACAGGGAGGACAGATACGCAGTATTTT. The chain combines TRBV7-8 with TRBJ2-3; 8 nucleotides align to TRBD1. The germline gives CDR1 SGHVS, CDR2 FQNEAQ. This CDR3 comprises 16 residues. The trim removed 5 bases at V and 3 bases at J, leaving 10 bases unmatched.

The chain couples TRBV6-1 to TRBJ2-3, with 12 bases that match TRBD2. The CDR3 is made up of 14 amino acids. Trimming removed 8 bases from V and 6 bases from J; junction bases left unmatched: 6. CDR1 MNHNS and CDR2 SASEGT come from the germline V gene. CDR3 bases: TGTGCCAGCCGACTAGCGGGGGTCCTGGATACGCAGTATTTT. Translating gives CASRLAGVLDTQYF.

The chain links TRBV7-3 to TRBJ2-6; no clear D. Trimming took 2 bases from V and 0 from J, leaving 5 bases between them. This CDR3 has 15 amino acids. Germline CDR1 is SGHTA and CDR2 is FQGTGA. In nucleotides, the CDR3 is TGTGCCAGCAGCTTAGTCGGCTCTGGGGCCAACGTCCTGACTTTC. Protein product: CASSLVGSGANVLTF.

The rearrangement uses TRBV7-2 and TRBJ1-2, with 7 bases matching TRBD1. Germline V gene sequence: CDR1 SGHTA, CDR2 FQGNSA. V was pared by 3 bases and J by 8 bases, with 12 bases of the junction left unmatched. The CDR3 covers 15 residues. CDR3 DNA sequence: TGTGCCAGCAGCTTGGGACTGGGAGACAGGGACGGCTACACCTTC. The encoded protein is CASSLGLGDRDGYTF.

The chain joins TRBV19 to TRBJ1-2; D unresolved. This CDR3 is built from 13 residues. Trimming took off 6 bases at V and 8 bases at J, with 16 bases between the two ends. Germline-derived CDR1 and CDR2 are LNHDA and SQIVND (reference sequence). In nucleotides, the CDR3 is TGTGCCAGTAGAGATCGGTGGCGAGGGGGCTACACCTTC. As protein: CASRDRWRGGYTF.

J is TRBJ1-1 and V is TRBV2, with D tentatively TRBD1 (5 bases). This CDR3 has 11 amino acids. Germline V CDR1 and CDR2: SNHLY, FYNNEI. Trimming shortened V by 7 bases and J by 7 bases, and 10 bases separated the two germline ends. The CDR3: CASNRGSEAFF. DNA of the CDR3: TGTGCCAGCAACCGGGGGAGTGAAGCTTTCTTT.

In this sample, this clone turned up once. In DNA, the CDR3 is TGTGCCAGCAGCCAAGGGGCAGCCTCAAGCTGGGCCTACAATGAGCAGTTCTTC. Amino acid sequence: CASSQGAASSWAYNEQFF. This rearrangement joins TRBV14 to TRBJ2-1; D call uncertain. CDR1 and CDR2 from the germline V gene are SGHDN and FVKESK. Trimming shortened V by 1 base and J by 2 bases, and 18 bases separated the two germline ends. The CDR3 extends over 18 amino acids.

The V gene is TRBV30, the J gene TRBJ2-4; the D gene is possibly TRBD2 (5 bases). The CDR3 sequence is 12 residues long. The germline V gene has CDR1 GTSNPN and CDR2 SVGIG (reference sequence). V shed 0 bases and J shed 9 bases, with 9 bases lying between them. CDR3 coding DNA: TGTGCCTGGAGTGTACGAGGGAGCATTCAGTACTTC. It specifies CAWSVRGSIQYF.